Listed below are T cell receptor beta chains from one sample, sequenced in a study of blood T cell repertoires in COVID-19. Using immunoSEQ multiplex PCR, the repertoire was profiled, and TCRdb retains in-frame clones only, with some absent. The table records nearly 200,000 clones, approximately 84% of them present only once. Sequencing input: peripheral blood. The receptors shown here come from a woman between 70 and 85 years old with active or convalescent COVID-19. CDR3s include the opening cysteine and the closing phenylalanine or tryptophan. D genes are given only for firm matches. The size field is filled for only some rows; it gives once, few, many or a size class.

j_gene: TRBJ2-3; v_gene: TRBV11-2; d_gene: TRBD2; abundance: -; CDR3aa: CASKAGVADTQYF; CDR3nt: TGTGCCAGCAAAGCGGGAGTAGCAGATACGCAGTATTTT
j_gene: TRBJ2-7; v_gene: TRBV5-5; d_gene: TRBD2; abundance: -; CDR3aa: CASSVAGGPVYEQYF; CDR3nt: TGTGCCAGCAGTGTAGCGGGAGGGCCGGTCTACGAGCAGTACTTC
j_gene: TRBJ2-7; v_gene: TRBV27; d_gene: -; abundance: -; CDR3aa: CASRPGGFSYEQYF; CDR3nt: TGTGCCAGCCGCCCCGGCGGGTTCTCCTACGAGCAGTACTTC
j_gene: TRBJ2-3; v_gene: TRBV19; d_gene: TRBD1; abundance: few; CDR3aa: CASSIGRLFEGTGELFTDTQYF; CDR3nt: TGTGCCAGTAGTATTGGTCGACTTTTTGAGGGGACAGGGGAGCTCTTCACAGATACGCAGTATTTT
j_gene: TRBJ2-2; v_gene: TRBV30; d_gene: TRBD2; abundance: once; CDR3aa: CGPGGPGELFF; CDR3nt: TGCGGACCGGGAGGACCCGGGGAGCTGTTTTTT
j_gene: TRBJ2-2; v_gene: TRBV11-2; d_gene: TRBD2; abundance: -; CDR3aa: CASSLESLAGRVGELFF; CDR3nt: TGTGCCAGCAGCTTAGAATCCCTCGCAGGGAGGGTCGGGGAGCTGTTTTTT
j_gene: TRBJ2-7; v_gene: TRBV12-3/TRBV12-4; d_gene: TRBD1; abundance: once; CDR3aa: CASTLQGYEQYF; CDR3nt: TGTGCCAGCACCCTACAGGGGTACGAGCAGTACTTC
j_gene: TRBJ2-5; v_gene: TRBV2; d_gene: TRBD2; abundance: -; CDR3aa: CASTTGLAGGETQYF; CDR3nt: TGTGCCAGCACTACTGGACTAGCGGGAGGTGAGACCCAGTACTTC
j_gene: TRBJ2-1; v_gene: TRBV4-1; d_gene: TRBD2; abundance: -; CDR3aa: CASSRLRRGLAADNEQFF; CDR3nt: TGCGCCAGCAGCCGACTGAGACGGGGACTAGCGGCAGACAATGAGCAGTTCTTC
j_gene: TRBJ2-1; v_gene: TRBV2; d_gene: TRBD2; abundance: -; CDR3aa: CASRDPGLVVGDEQFF; CDR3nt: TGTGCCAGCAGAGACCCGGGACTAGTAGTTGGTGATGAGCAGTTCTTC
j_gene: TRBJ2-7; v_gene: TRBV29-1; d_gene: TRBD2; abundance: -; CDR3aa: CSVRTSGSQQYF; CDR3nt: TGCAGCGTTCGGACTAGCGGGAGTCAGCAGTACTTC
j_gene: TRBJ2-3; v_gene: TRBV7-6; d_gene: TRBD1; abundance: -; CDR3aa: CASSWTGGDTDTQYF; CDR3nt: TGTGCCAGCAGCTGGACAGGAGGAGACACAGATACGCAGTATTTT
j_gene: TRBJ2-2; v_gene: TRBV5-6; d_gene: -; abundance: -; CDR3aa: CASSRSITGELFF; CDR3nt: TGTGCCAGCAGCCGGAGCATCACCGGGGAGCTGTTTTTT
j_gene: TRBJ1-1; v_gene: TRBV18; d_gene: -; abundance: -; CDR3aa: CASSLTRDKTEAFF; CDR3nt: TGTGCCAGCTCACTAACCCGGGACAAGACTGAAGCTTTCTTT
j_gene: TRBJ1-4; v_gene: TRBV7-9; d_gene: -; abundance: -; CDR3aa: CAREDATNEKLFF; CDR3nt: TGTGCCAGGGAGGATGCAACTAATGAAAAACTGTTTTTT
j_gene: TRBJ1-2; v_gene: TRBV15; d_gene: -; abundance: -; CDR3aa: CATSDPHSQLGVDYGYTF; CDR3nt: TGTGCCACCAGCGATCCCCATTCTCAATTAGGGGTAGACTATGGCTACACCTTC
j_gene: TRBJ2-2; v_gene: TRBV9; d_gene: -; abundance: -; CDR3aa: CASSALSFNTGELFF; CDR3nt: TGTGCCAGCAGCGCCCTCAGTTTTAACACCGGGGAGCTGTTTTTT
j_gene: TRBJ2-7; v_gene: TRBV28; d_gene: -; abundance: -; CDR3aa: CASSLPRSSYEQYF; CDR3nt: TGTGCCAGCAGTTTACCCCGGAGCTCCTACGAGCAGTACTTC
j_gene: TRBJ1-5; v_gene: TRBV5-5; d_gene: -; abundance: -; CDR3aa: CASSREYSNQPQHF; CDR3nt: TGTGCCAGCAGCCGGGAGTATAGCAATCAGCCCCAGCATTTT
j_gene: TRBJ1-6; v_gene: TRBV27; d_gene: TRBD1; abundance: -; CDR3aa: CASSPDRSRAGNSPLHF; CDR3nt: TGTGCCAGCAGTCCGGACAGGTCAAGGGCTGGGAATTCACCCCTCCACTTT
j_gene: TRBJ1-3; v_gene: TRBV6-5; d_gene: -; abundance: -; CDR3aa: CASSYRGTGGNTIYF; CDR3nt: TGTGCCAGCAGTTACCGGGGTACCGGTGGAAACACCATATATTTT
j_gene: TRBJ2-7; v_gene: TRBV2; d_gene: TRBD2; abundance: -; CDR3aa: CASSSLAGDPYEQYF; CDR3nt: TGTGCCAGCAGCTCACTAGCGGGAGACCCCTACGAGCAGTACTTC
j_gene: TRBJ2-5; v_gene: TRBV12-2; d_gene: -; abundance: -; CDR3aa: CASRLVADEFQETQYF; CDR3nt: TGTGCAAGTCGCTTAGTCGCAGATGAATTTCAAGAGACCCAGTACTTC
j_gene: TRBJ2-1; v_gene: TRBV24-1; d_gene: -; abundance: -; CDR3aa: CATSGSAVRRRYRQFF; CDR3nt: TGTGCCACCAGTGGGTCAGCGGTCCGGCGGAGGTATCGGCAGTTCTTC
j_gene: TRBJ2-2; v_gene: TRBV5-1; d_gene: TRBD2; abundance: -; CDR3aa: CASSLGFLAGTGELFF; CDR3nt: TGCGCCAGCAGCTTGGGTTTCCTAGCGGGCACCGGGGAGCTGTTTTTT
j_gene: TRBJ2-5; v_gene: TRBV6-2/TRBV6-3; d_gene: -; abundance: -; CDR3aa: CASSYSMNPGETQYF; CDR3nt: TGTGCCAGCAGTTACTCGATGAACCCCGGAGAGACCCAGTACTTC
j_gene: TRBJ1-2; v_gene: TRBV3-1/TRBV3-2; d_gene: TRBD1; abundance: -; CDR3aa: CASSAGQGVGYGYTF; CDR3nt: TGTGCCAGCAGCGCGGGACAGGGGGTCGGCTATGGCTACACCTTC
j_gene: TRBJ1-1; v_gene: TRBV3-1/TRBV3-2; d_gene: TRBD1; abundance: few; CDR3aa: CASSRGPGGAFF; CDR3nt: TGTGCCAGCAGCCGGGGGCCAGGGGGAGCTTTCTTT
j_gene: TRBJ1-1; v_gene: TRBV6-2/TRBV6-3; d_gene: -; abundance: -; CDR3aa: CASSYSVQGSEAFF; CDR3nt: TGTGCCAGCAGTTACTCGGTACAGGGCTCTGAAGCTTTCTTT
j_gene: TRBJ2-5; v_gene: TRBV5-1; d_gene: TRBD1; abundance: -; CDR3aa: CASSLSGGEQETQYF; CDR3nt: TGCGCCAGCAGCTTATCAGGGGGCGAGCAGGAGACCCAGTACTTC
j_gene: TRBJ1-2; v_gene: TRBV7-9; d_gene: TRBD1; abundance: many; CDR3aa: CASSSFRDRAEKNYGYTF; CDR3nt: TGTGCCAGCAGCTCCTTCCGGGACAGGGCCGAGAAGAACTATGGCTACACCTTC
j_gene: TRBJ2-4; v_gene: TRBV4-1; d_gene: TRBD2; abundance: -; CDR3aa: CASSQADGRASKNIQYF; CDR3nt: TGCGCCAGCAGCCAAGCCGACGGGAGGGCCTCCAAAAACATTCAGTACTTC
j_gene: TRBJ1-1; v_gene: TRBV5-1; d_gene: TRBD1; abundance: few; CDR3aa: CASRRTGSNTEAFF; CDR3nt: TGCGCCAGCCGGAGGACAGGATCGAACACTGAAGCTTTCTTT
j_gene: TRBJ2-3; v_gene: TRBV3-1/TRBV3-2; d_gene: TRBD2; abundance: -; CDR3aa: CASSQRSGRPTDTQYF; CDR3nt: TGTGCCAGCAGCCAAAGGAGCGGGAGGCCCACAGATACGCAGTATTTT
j_gene: TRBJ1-2; v_gene: TRBV15; d_gene: TRBD1; abundance: -; CDR3aa: CATSRSGPRDRVYGYTF; CDR3nt: TGTGCCACCAGCAGGAGCGGACCCCGGGACAGGGTGTATGGCTACACCTTC
j_gene: TRBJ2-7; v_gene: TRBV6-6; d_gene: -; abundance: -; CDR3aa: CASSPSGGYGEQYF; CDR3nt: TGTGCCAGCAGTCCCTCAGGCGGGTACGGCGAGCAGTACTTC
j_gene: TRBJ2-5; v_gene: TRBV5-8; d_gene: -; abundance: -; CDR3aa: CASSWRRGQETQYF; CDR3nt: TGTGCCAGCAGCTGGAGGAGGGGTCAGGAGACCCAGTACTTC
j_gene: TRBJ2-7; v_gene: TRBV4-1; d_gene: TRBD2; abundance: -; CDR3aa: CASSQEASGSSYEQYF; CDR3nt: TGCGCCAGCAGCCAAGAGGCTAGCGGGTCCTCCTACGAGCAGTACTTC
j_gene: TRBJ2-1; v_gene: TRBV7-8; d_gene: -; abundance: -; CDR3aa: CASGGSRSSYNEQFF; CDR3nt: TGTGCCAGCGGGGGCAGTCGAAGCTCCTACAATGAGCAGTTCTTC
j_gene: TRBJ2-3; v_gene: TRBV12-5; d_gene: -; abundance: -; CDR3aa: CASEAGILRPAGTQYF; CDR3nt: TGTGCTAGTGAAGCGGGCATACTTCGGCCAGCGGGTACGCAGTATTTT
j_gene: TRBJ1-2; v_gene: TRBV18; d_gene: -; abundance: -; CDR3aa: CASSPNTYGDGYTF; CDR3nt: TGTGCCAGCTCACCTAACACCTACGGAGATGGCTACACCTTC
j_gene: TRBJ2-7; v_gene: TRBV18; d_gene: -; abundance: -; CDR3aa: CASSPPQGGVAPYEQYF; CDR3nt: TGTGCCAGCTCACCACCGCAGGGCGGAGTGGCCCCCTACGAGCAGTACTTC
j_gene: TRBJ2-3; v_gene: TRBV18; d_gene: TRBD1; abundance: -; CDR3aa: CASSPRQGSTDTQYF; CDR3nt: TGTGCCAGCTCACCGCGACAGGGCAGCACAGATACGCAGTATTTT
j_gene: TRBJ2-7; v_gene: TRBV27; d_gene: -; abundance: -; CDR3aa: CASSPQGGAYEQYF; CDR3nt: TGTGCCAGCAGTCCCCAGGGAGGAGCCTACGAGCAGTACTTC
j_gene: TRBJ2-1; v_gene: TRBV12-3/TRBV12-4; d_gene: TRBD2; abundance: once; CDR3aa: CASSLGLWSEQFF; CDR3nt: TGTGCCAGCAGTTTGGGACTATGGAGTGAGCAGTTCTTC
j_gene: TRBJ2-1; v_gene: TRBV30; d_gene: TRBD1; abundance: -; CDR3aa: CAWSVLSTGVNNEQFF; CDR3nt: TGTGCCTGGAGTGTACTATCGACAGGGGTCAACAATGAGCAGTTCTTC
j_gene: TRBJ2-4; v_gene: TRBV27; d_gene: TRBD2; abundance: -; CDR3aa: CASSPKPPLAGGLNIQYF; CDR3nt: TGTGCCAGCAGTCCCAAACCCCCGCTTGCGGGAGGGTTAAACATTCAGTACTTC
j_gene: TRBJ2-5; v_gene: TRBV18; d_gene: -; abundance: -; CDR3aa: CASSRNSGEETQYF; CDR3nt: TGTGCCAGCTCACGAAACTCGGGAGAAGAGACCCAGTACTTC